These T cell receptor beta chains were read from a single sample in a study of blood T cell repertoires in COVID-19. The method was immunoSEQ multiplex PCR; TCRdb's version includes in-frame clones alone and lacks a portion of them. In the table there are 200,000 to 300,000 clones, around 80% of which are singletons. Material: peripheral blood. These receptors originate from a human donor in a cohort sampled during active COVID-19. Each CDR3 is given with its conserved first and last residue. Fields, in order: V gene, clone size, D gene, J gene, CDR3 protein, CDR3 DNA. A D gene is named only where the DNA matches it firmly. The size field is filled for only some rows; it gives once, few, many or a size class.

v_call: TRBV7-2
clone_size: -
d_call: -
j_call: TRBJ2-7
cdr3_aa: CASSRTGEQYF
cdr3_nt: TGTGCCAGCAGCAGAACGGGCGAGCAGTACTTC

v_call: TRBV3-1/TRBV3-2
clone_size: -
d_call: TRBD1
j_call: TRBJ1-5
cdr3_aa: CASSQGRQGSQHF
cdr3_nt: TGTGCCAGCAGCCAAGGTCGACAGGGGTCTCAGCATTTT

v_call: TRBV3-1/TRBV3-2
clone_size: -
d_call: TRBD1
j_call: TRBJ1-2
cdr3_aa: CASSQVRQGARGYTF
cdr3_nt: TGTGCCAGCAGCCAAGTCCGACAGGGGGCCCGGGGCTACACCTTC

v_call: TRBV5-1
clone_size: -
d_call: TRBD1
j_call: TRBJ1-1
cdr3_aa: CASSSTTGGITEAFF
cdr3_nt: TGCGCCAGCAGCTCGACGACAGGGGGGATAACTGAAGCTTTCTTT

v_call: TRBV19
clone_size: many
d_call: -
j_call: TRBJ2-7
cdr3_aa: CASSNIGVEQYF
cdr3_nt: TGTGCCAGTAGTAATATCGGGGTCGAGCAGTACTTC

v_call: TRBV11-2
clone_size: -
d_call: TRBD1
j_call: TRBJ2-2
cdr3_aa: CASSFLRGRDTGELFF
cdr3_nt: TGTGCCAGCAGCTTCCTCAGGGGGCGAGACACCGGGGAGCTGTTTTTT

v_call: TRBV19
clone_size: -
d_call: -
j_call: TRBJ1-5
cdr3_aa: CASSIGGGGNQPQHF
cdr3_nt: TGTGCCAGTAGTATAGGAGGGGGGGGCAATCAGCCCCAGCATTTT

v_call: TRBV19
clone_size: -
d_call: -
j_call: TRBJ1-3
cdr3_aa: CGSTPGGVRGNTIYF
cdr3_nt: TGTGGCAGTACCCCCGGCGGGGTTAGGGGAAACACCATATATTTT

v_call: TRBV5-5
clone_size: once
d_call: -
j_call: TRBJ1-6
cdr3_aa: CASSLGQGIYNSPLHF
cdr3_nt: TGTGCCAGCAGCTTGGGGCAGGGGATTTATAATTCACCCCTCCACTTT

v_call: TRBV12-3/TRBV12-4
clone_size: -
d_call: -
j_call: TRBJ2-7
cdr3_aa: CASSLGQGYEQYF
cdr3_nt: TGTGCCAGCAGTTTGGGGCAGGGCTACGAGCAGTACTTC

v_call: TRBV5-1
clone_size: -
d_call: TRBD1
j_call: TRBJ2-2
cdr3_aa: CASSLAQGVRSENGELFF
cdr3_nt: TGCGCCAGCAGCTTGGCGCAGGGGGTGAGGTCGGAAAACGGGGAGCTGTTTTTT